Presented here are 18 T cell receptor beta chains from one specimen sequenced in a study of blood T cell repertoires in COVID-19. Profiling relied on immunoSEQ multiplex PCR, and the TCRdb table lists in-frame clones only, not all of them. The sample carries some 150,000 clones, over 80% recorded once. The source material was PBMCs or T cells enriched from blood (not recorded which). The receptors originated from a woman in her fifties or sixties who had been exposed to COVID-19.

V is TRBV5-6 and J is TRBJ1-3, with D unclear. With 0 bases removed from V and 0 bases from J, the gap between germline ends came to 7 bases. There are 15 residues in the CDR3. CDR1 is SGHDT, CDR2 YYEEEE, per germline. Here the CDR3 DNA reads TGTGCCAGCAGCTTGGGTCAAGCCTCTGGAAACACCATATATTTT. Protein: CASSLGQASGNTIYF.

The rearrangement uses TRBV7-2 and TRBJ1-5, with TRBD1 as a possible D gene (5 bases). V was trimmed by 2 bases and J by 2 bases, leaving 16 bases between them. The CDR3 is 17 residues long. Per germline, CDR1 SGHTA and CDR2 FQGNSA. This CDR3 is CASSLRAGTDRNQPQHF. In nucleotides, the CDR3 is TGTGCCAGCAGCTTAAGGGCCGGGACTGATCGCAATCAGCCCCAGCATTTT.

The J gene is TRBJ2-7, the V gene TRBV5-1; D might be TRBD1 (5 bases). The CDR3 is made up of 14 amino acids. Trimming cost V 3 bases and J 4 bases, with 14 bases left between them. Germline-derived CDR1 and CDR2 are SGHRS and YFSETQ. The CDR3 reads CASSYSQGTYEQYF. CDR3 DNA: TGCGCCAGCAGCTATTCCCAGGGCACGTACGAGCAGTACTTC. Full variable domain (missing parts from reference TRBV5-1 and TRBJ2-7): KAGVTQTPRYLIKTRGQQVTLSCSPISGHRSVSWYQQTPGQGLQFLFEYFSETQRNKGNFPGRFSGRQFSNSRSEMNVSTLELGDSALYLCASSYSQGTYEQYFGPGTRLTVT.

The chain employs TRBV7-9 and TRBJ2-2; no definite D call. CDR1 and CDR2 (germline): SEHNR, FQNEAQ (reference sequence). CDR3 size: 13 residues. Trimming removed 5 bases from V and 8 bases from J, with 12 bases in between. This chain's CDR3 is CASSLENEGELFF. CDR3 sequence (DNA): TGTGCCAGCAGCCTCGAAAATGAGGGGGAGCTGTTTTTT.

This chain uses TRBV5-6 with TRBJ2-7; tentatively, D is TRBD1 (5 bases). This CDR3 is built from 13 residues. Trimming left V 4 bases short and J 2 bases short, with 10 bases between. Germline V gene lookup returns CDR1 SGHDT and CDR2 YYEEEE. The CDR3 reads CASSPTDTYEQYF. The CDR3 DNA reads TGTGCCAGCAGCCCGACAGATACCTACGAGCAGTACTTC. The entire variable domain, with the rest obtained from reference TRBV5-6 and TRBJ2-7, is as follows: DAGVTQSPTHLIKTRGQQVTLRCSPKSGHDTVSWYQQALGQGPQFIFQYYEEEERQRGNFPDRFSGHQFPNYSSELNVNALLLGDSALYLCASSPTDTYEQYFGPGTRLTVT.

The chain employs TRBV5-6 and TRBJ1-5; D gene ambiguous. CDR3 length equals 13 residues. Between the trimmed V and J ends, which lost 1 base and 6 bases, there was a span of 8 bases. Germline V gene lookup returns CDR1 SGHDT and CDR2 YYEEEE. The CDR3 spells CASSLRERQPQHF. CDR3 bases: TGTGCCAGCAGCTTGCGAGAGCGTCAGCCCCAGCATTTT.

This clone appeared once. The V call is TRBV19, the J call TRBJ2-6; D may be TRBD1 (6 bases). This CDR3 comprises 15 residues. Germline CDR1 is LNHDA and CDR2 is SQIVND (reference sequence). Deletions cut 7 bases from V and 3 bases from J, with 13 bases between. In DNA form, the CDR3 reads TGTGCCAGTAATCGACAGGAAAGTGGGGCCAACGTCCTGACTTTC. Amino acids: CASNRQESGANVLTF. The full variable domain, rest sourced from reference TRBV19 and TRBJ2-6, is DGGITQSPKYLFRKEGQNVTLSCEQNLNHDAMYWYRQDPGQGLRLIYYSQIVNDFQKGDIAEGYSVSREKKESFPLTVTSAQKNPTAFYLCASNRQESGANVLTFGAGSRLTVL.

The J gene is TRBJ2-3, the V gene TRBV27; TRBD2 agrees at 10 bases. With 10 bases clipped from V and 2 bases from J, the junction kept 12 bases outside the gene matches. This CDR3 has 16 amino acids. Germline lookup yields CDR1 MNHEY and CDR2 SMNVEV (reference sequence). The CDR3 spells CATTGSGLAFTDTQYF. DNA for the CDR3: TGTGCCACCACCGGGTCGGGACTAGCGTTCACAGATACGCAGTATTTT.

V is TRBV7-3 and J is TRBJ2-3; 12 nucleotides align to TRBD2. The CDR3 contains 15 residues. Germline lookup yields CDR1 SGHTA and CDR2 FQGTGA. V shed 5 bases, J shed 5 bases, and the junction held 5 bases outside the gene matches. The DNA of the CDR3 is TGTGCCAGCAGCCCTAGCGGGGGGGCTGGAGATACGCAGTATTTT. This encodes CASSPSGGAGDTQYF.

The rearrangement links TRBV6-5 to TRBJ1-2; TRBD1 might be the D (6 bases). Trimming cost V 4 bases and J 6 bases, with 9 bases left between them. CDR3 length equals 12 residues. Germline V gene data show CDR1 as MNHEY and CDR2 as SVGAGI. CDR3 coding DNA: TGTGCCAGCAGTTCAGGGGCGGATGGCTACACCTTC. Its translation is CASSSGADGYTF.

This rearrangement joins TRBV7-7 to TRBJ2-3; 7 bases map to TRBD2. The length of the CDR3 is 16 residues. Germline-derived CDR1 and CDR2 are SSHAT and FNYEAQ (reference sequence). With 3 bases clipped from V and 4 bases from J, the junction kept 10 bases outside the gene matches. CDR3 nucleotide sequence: TGTGCCAGCAGCTTTCCCGGGGGGAGGGACGCAGATACGCAGTATTTT. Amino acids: CASSFPGGRDADTQYF. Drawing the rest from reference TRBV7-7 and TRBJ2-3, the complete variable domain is GAGVSQSPRYKVTKRGQDVTLRCDPISSHATLYWYQQALGQGPEFLTYFNYEAQPDKSGLPSDRFSAERPEGSISTLTIQRTEQRDSAMYRCASSFPGGRDADTQYFGPGTRLTVL.

CDR3 sequence: CASSPGPAGDAGDTQYF. The CDR3 region has the DNA TGCGCCAGCAGCCCAGGGCCAGCGGGGGATGCGGGAGATACGCAGTATTTT. The V call is TRBV4-1, the J call TRBJ2-3, with 8 bases that match TRBD2. Germline CDR1 MGHRA, CDR2 YSYEKL. The CDR3 length is 17 residues. After removal of 4 bases from V and 5 bases from J, the junction contained 14 bases not matched to a gene.

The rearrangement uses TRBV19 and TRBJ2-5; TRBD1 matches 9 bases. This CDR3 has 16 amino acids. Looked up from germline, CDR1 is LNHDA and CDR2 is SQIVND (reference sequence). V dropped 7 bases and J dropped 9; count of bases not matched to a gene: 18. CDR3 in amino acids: CASKAGGQGRPGSQYF. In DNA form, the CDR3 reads TGTGCCAGTAAAGCCGGGGGACAGGGTCGGCCGGGATCCCAGTACTTC.

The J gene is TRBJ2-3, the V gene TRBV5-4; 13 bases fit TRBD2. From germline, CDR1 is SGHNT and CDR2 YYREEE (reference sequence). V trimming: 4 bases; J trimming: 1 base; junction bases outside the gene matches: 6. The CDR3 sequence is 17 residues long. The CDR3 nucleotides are TGTGCCAGCAGCCAACCGGGACTAGCGGGACGCACAGATACGCAGTATTTT. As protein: CASSQPGLAGRTDTQYF.

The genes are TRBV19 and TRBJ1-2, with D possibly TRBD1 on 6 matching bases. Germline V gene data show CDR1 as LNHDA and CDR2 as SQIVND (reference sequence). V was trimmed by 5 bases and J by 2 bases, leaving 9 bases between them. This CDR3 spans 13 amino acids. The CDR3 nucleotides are TGTGCCAGTAGTGCGACAGGCAACTATGGCTACACCTTC. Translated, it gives CASSATGNYGYTF.

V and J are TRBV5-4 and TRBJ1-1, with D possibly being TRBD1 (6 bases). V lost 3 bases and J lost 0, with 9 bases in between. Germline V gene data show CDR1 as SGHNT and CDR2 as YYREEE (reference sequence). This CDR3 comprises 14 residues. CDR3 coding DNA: TGTGCCAGCAGCTGGGACAAAATGAACACTGAAGCTTTCTTT. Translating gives CASSWDKMNTEAFF.

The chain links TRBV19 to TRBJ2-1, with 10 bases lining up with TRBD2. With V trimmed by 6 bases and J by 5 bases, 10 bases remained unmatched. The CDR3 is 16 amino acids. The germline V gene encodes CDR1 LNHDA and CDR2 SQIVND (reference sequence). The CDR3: CASSKRAGGLNNEQFF. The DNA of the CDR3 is TGTGCCAGTAGCAAAAGAGCGGGAGGGCTTAACAATGAGCAGTTCTTC.

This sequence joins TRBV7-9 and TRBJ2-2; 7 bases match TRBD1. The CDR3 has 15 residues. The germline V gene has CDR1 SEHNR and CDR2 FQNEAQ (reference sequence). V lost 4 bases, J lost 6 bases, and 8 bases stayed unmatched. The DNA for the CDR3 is TGTGCCAGCAGCTCCCGACAGGGTATAGCCGGGGAGCTGTTTTTT. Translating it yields CASSSRQGIAGELFF.